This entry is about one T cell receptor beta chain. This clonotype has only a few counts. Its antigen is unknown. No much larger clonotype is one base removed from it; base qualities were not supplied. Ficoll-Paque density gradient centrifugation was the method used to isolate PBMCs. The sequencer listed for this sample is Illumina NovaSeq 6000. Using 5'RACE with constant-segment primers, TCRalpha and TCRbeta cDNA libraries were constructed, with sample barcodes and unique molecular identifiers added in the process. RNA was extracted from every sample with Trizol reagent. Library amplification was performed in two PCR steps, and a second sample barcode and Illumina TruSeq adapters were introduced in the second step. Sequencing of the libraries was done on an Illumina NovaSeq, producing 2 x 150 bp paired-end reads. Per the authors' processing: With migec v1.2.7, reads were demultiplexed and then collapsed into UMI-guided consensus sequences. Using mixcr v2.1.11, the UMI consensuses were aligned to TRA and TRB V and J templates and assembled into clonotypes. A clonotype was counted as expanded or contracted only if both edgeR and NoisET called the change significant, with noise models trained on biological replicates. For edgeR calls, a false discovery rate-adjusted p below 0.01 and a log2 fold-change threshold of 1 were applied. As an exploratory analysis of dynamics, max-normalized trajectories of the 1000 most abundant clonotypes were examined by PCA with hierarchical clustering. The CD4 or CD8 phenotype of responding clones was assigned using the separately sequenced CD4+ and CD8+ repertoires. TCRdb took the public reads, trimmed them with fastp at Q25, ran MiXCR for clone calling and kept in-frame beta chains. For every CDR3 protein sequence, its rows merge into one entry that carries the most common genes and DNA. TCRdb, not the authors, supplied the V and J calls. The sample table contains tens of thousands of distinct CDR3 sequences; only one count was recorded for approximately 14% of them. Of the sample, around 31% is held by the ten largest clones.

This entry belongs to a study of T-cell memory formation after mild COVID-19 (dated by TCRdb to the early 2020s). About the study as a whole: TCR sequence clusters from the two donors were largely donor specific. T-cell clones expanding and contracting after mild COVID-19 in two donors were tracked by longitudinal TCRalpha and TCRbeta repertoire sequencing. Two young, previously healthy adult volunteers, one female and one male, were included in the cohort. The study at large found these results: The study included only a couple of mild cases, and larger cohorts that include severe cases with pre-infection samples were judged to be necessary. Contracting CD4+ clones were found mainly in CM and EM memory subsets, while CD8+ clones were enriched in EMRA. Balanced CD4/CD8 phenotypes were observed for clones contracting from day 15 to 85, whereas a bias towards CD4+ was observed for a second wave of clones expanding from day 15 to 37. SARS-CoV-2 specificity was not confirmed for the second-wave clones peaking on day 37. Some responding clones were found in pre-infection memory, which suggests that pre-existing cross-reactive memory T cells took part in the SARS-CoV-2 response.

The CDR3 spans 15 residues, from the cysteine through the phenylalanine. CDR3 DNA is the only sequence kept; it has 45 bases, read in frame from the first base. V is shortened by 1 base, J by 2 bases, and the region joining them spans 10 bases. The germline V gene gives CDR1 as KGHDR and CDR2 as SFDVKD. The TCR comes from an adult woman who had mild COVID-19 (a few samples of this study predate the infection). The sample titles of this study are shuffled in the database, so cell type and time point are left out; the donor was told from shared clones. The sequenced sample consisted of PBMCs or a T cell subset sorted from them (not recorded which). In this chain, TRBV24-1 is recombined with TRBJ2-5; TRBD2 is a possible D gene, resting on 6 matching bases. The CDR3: CATSDLGEAQETQYF. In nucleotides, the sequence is TGTGCCACCAGTGATTTAGGGGAGGCACAAGAGACCCAGTACTTC.